This T cell receptor (beta chain) is from a study of blood T cell repertoires in COVID-19. Turning to the study itself: The United States, Italy and Spain were the sources of the acute and convalescent COVID-19 samples.

Authors' data handling: The assay estimated nucleated cells by amplifying reference gene primers. Sequencing used immunoSEQ multiplex PCR; TCRdb keeps in-frame clones, though not all of them. The D gene and trimming were derived from the DNA, and the V and J assignments and clone size from that table. Here the sample spans 84,000 or so clones, approximately 88% being singletons. Germline trimming cut 3 bases from V and 6 bases from J; bases unmatched to any gene: 10. CDR1 and CDR2 (germline): MDHEN, SYDVKM. The CDR3 consists of 16 residues. The TCR sequence derives from a man between 65 and 85 years old with acute or convalescent COVID-19. Sequencing was performed on peripheral blood. The chain joins TRBV28 to TRBJ1-1; 10 nucleotides match TRBD1. The CDR3: CASSFTGQGVFAEAFF. CDR3 sequence (DNA): TGTGCCAGCAGTTTTACAGGACAGGGGGTTTTCGCTGAAGCTTTCTTT.